This T cell receptor beta chain was found in a study of T-cell reconstitution after alpha-beta-depleted transplantation in children. This sample's TCRbeta library carried unique molecular identifier barcodes. TCRdb ran MiXCR on the PCR reads and lists one entry per CDR3 protein. The sample comprises hundreds of thousands of distinct CDR3 sequences, 15% to 20% of which are singletons, and roughly 27% rests with the top ten. Study conclusions and caveats: Reports say that about two months after transplant, the alpha-beta T cells came out of several hundred graft clones that had expanded. Surviving recipient T cells and thymic progenitors underlay high day-60 TCRbeta diversity in some patients.

The CDR3 consists of 16 residues. The germline CDR1 and CDR2 sequences are SNHLY and FYNNEI. V shed 8 bases and J 5 bases; nucleotides not matched to a gene: 9. Of note for this clonotype: Its antigen is undetermined.

The chain carries TRBV2 and TRBJ2-2; 12 nucleotides line up with TRBD2. This specimen consisted of PBMCs, mostly from graft donor cells, obtained 360 days after TCRalphabeta/CD19-depleted stem cell transplant. The sequence was collected from a boy under three years old who had a stem cell transplant for Wiskott-Aldrich syndrome, so the T cells may come from the graft donor. The CDR3 DNA is TGTGCCAGCCGTTACCTAGCGGGGGGGCAGACCGGGGAGCTGTTTTTT. Residues: CASRYLAGGQTGELFF.